This T cell receptor beta chain was retrieved from a study of regulatory T cells. Study-wide findings and caveats: In patients, unique TRB V-J pairs were restricted and V/J usage skewed, especially in Tregs. Patient CD8+ T cells trended toward lower Shannon entropy than controls.

Regarding this clone: The target antigen is unknown.

This CDR3 spans 18 amino acids. The germline V gene has CDR1 SGHNT and CDR2 YYREEE (reference sequence). V gave up 4 bases and J gave up 0 bases; unmatched junction bases: 9. Amplification used 52 TRBV primers and 13 TRBJ primers. TCRdb's copy holds only in-frame clones and misses some; the assay was immunoSEQ multiplex PCR. This sample yields some 17,000 clones, of which 92% are seen a single time; more than 25% belongs to the top ten. A couple of CD3G-deficient patients had more severe autoimmunity; all had some. Patients aged 2 to 39 years had fewer naive and more memory CD4+ and CD8+ T cells. The receptor's source is a person aged 18 to 29 with CD3G deficiency. The chain is built from TRBV5-4 and TRBJ2-7; 14 nucleotides agree with TRBD2. The sample taken for sequencing was CD8+ T cells sorted from blood. CDR3 in DNA: TGTGCCAGCAGCCCGGGACTAGCGGGGGAGTCGCCCTCCTACGAGCAGTACTTC. This sequence encodes CASSPGLAGESPSYEQYF.